The 16 T cell receptor beta chains listed next were all sequenced from one sample in a study of T-cell memory formation after mild COVID-19. A single record per CDR3 protein comes from TCRdb applying MiXCR to the 5' RACE reads. The sample includes just over 60,000 distinct CDR3 sequences, over 8.5% seen only once; the top ten take around 1.2%. Sequenced: PBMCs or a T cell subset sorted from them (not recorded which). The receptors here all came from a young man who had mild COVID-19 (a few samples of this study predate the infection). Cell type and time point are not known.

The genes are TRBV28 and TRBJ2-1; D gene ambiguous. Trimming took 7 bases from V and 8 from J, leaving 12 bases between them. CDR3 length: 12 residues. Germline CDR1 is MDHEN and CDR2 is SYDVKM. Written as DNA, the CDR3 is TGTGCCAGCAACTATCTAGAGCATGAGCAGTTCTTC. This translates into CASNYLEHEQFF.

The chain carries TRBV20-1 and TRBJ1-4; no clear D. The CDR3 is made up of 15 amino acids. From germline, CDR1 is DFQATT and CDR2 SNEGSKA (reference sequence). Trimming cost V 3 bases and J 7 bases, with 18 bases left between them. The CDR3 nucleotides are TGCAGTGCTAGTAGGCCGGGATCCGGAGGTGAAAAACTGTTTTTT. Its protein is CSASRPGSGGEKLFF.

This clonotype occurred many times. The chain recombines TRBV25-1 with TRBJ2-1; D is undetermined. Between the trimmed V and J ends, which lost 3 bases and 7 bases, there was a span of 10 bases. The CDR3 totals 13 residues. The germline gives CDR1 MGHDK, CDR2 SYGVNS. The CDR3: CASSDGWANEQFF. In nucleotides, the CDR3 is TGTGCCAGCAGTGATGGGTGGGCGAATGAGCAGTTCTTC.

This rearrangement joins TRBV7-3 to TRBJ2-1; 8 bases are shared with TRBD1. V dropped 5 bases and J dropped 2; count of bases not matched to a gene: 11. Germline V gene sequence: CDR1 SGHTA, CDR2 FQGTGA. This CDR3 spans 17 amino acids. The CDR3 nucleotides are TGTGCCAGCAGCCCAGAGGGGGGACAGGTCCCCTACAATGAGCAGTTCTTC. As protein: CASSPEGGQVPYNEQFF.

V usage is TRBV7-3 and J usage is TRBJ1-5; a possible D gene is TRBD1 (6 bases). Germline-derived CDR1 and CDR2 are SGHTA and FQGTGA. V shed 5 bases and J shed 6 bases, with 11 bases lying between them. CDR3 length: 13 amino acids. CDR3 nucleotide sequence: TGTGCCAGCAGCCGAGGGGGGGGTCAGCCCCAGCATTTT. Amino acid sequence: CASSRGGGQPQHF.

This clonotype was observed many times. The rearrangement uses TRBV5-1 and TRBJ2-1; 10 positions match TRBD2. The length of the CDR3 is 15 residues. Germline loops: CDR1 SGHRS, CDR2 YFSETQ. After removal of 0 bases from V and 8 bases from J, the junction contained 5 bases not matched to a gene. The CDR3 loop reads CASSLGASGGYEQFF. The CDR3 DNA sequence: TGCGCCAGCAGCTTGGGGGCTAGCGGGGGCTATGAGCAGTTCTTC.

There are many counts of this clonotype. The V call is TRBV5-1, the J call TRBJ2-1, with no clear D. CDR3 length: 12 residues. V was cut by 2 bases and J by 8 bases, with 8 bases left in between. Germline values: CDR1 SGHRS, CDR2 YFSETQ. CDR3 nucleotides: TGCGCCAGCAGCTTACCAGGAGATGAGCAGTTCTTC. The encoded protein is CASSLPGDEQFF.

Only a few counts were recorded for this clonotype. The chain has TRBV12-5 and TRBJ1-1; D uncertain. Per the germline V gene, CDR1 is LGHNT and CDR2 is FRNRAP. The CDR3 is 13 residues long. V shed 1 base and J shed 6 bases, with 9 bases lying between them. The CDR3 sequence is CASGLGKTAEAFF. DNA for the CDR3: TGTGCTAGTGGTTTGGGCAAAACGGCTGAAGCTTTCTTT.

This clonotype has a handful of counts. CDR3 nucleotides: TGTGCCACCAGCAGAGATGTGGGGGTGGGTCCCCAGCATTTT. It encodes CATSRDVGVGPQHF. The chain has TRBV15 and TRBJ1-5; tentative D call: TRBD1 (5 bases). Germline CDR1 is LNHNV and CDR2 is YYDKDF (reference sequence). V dropped 0 bases and J dropped 10 bases, with 13 bases sitting between them. The CDR3 is 14 amino acids.

A few counts support this clonotype. V usage is TRBV5-1 and J usage is TRBJ1-2; D is unresolved. CDR1 and CDR2 from the germline V gene are SGHRS and YFSETQ. The CDR3 consists of 14 residues. The V end lost 0 bases, the J end lost 0 bases, and 6 bases lay between the germline ends. CDR3 region: CASSLEAANYGYTF. The DNA of the CDR3 is TGCGCCAGCAGCTTGGAAGCGGCTAACTATGGCTACACCTTC.

This clonotype was detected many times. The rearrangement uses TRBV12-3 or TRBV12-4 and TRBJ2-6, with D unresolved. V shed 8 bases and J shed 4 bases, with 12 bases lying between them. The CDR3 contains 14 residues. The CDR3 nucleotides read TGTGCCAGCGAGCGCTCAGACGGGGCCAACGTCCTGACTTTC. Translated: CASERSDGANVLTF.

In its sample, this clonotype was seen many times. The chain joins TRBV5-1 to TRBJ2-1, with D perhaps TRBD1 (5 bases). The V end was cut by 4 bases, the J end by 5 bases, with 13 bases between. The CDR3 length is 14 residues. Germline assignment: CDR1 SGHRS and CDR2 YFSETQ. In nucleotides, the CDR3 is TGCGCCAGCAGCGTGTGGACACGAAACAATGAGCAGTTCTTC. Its protein product is CASSVWTRNNEQFF. Variable domain in full (rest from reference TRBV5-1 and TRBJ2-1): KAGVTQTPRYLIKTRGQQVTLSCSPISGHRSVSWYQQTPGQGLQFLFEYFSETQRNKGNFPGRFSGRQFSNSRSEMNVSTLELGDSALYLCASSVWTRNNEQFFGPGTRLTVL.

The chain uses TRBV25-1 and TRBJ2-7, with D unclear. The V end lost 2 bases, the J end lost 3 bases, and 11 bases lay between the germline ends. CDR1 is MGHDK, CDR2 SYGVNS, per germline. The CDR3 length is 14 residues. The CDR3 DNA reads as TGTGCCAGCAGTGAAAATAACCTCGACTACGAGCAGTACTTC. Amino acids: CASSENNLDYEQYF.

This clonotype was counted only a few times. CDR3 nucleotide sequence: TGTGCCAGCGGCCCCGGGACAGCCTACACCTTC. Protein sequence: CASGPGTAYTF. The chain recombines TRBV5-6 with TRBJ1-2, with 7 bases identical to TRBD1. In germline, CDR1 is SGHDT, CDR2 YYEEEE. V gave up 7 bases and J gave up 10 bases; unmatched junction bases: 7. This CDR3 region has 11 residues.

The chain uses TRBV15 and TRBJ1-2; unclear D gene. Germline-derived CDR1 and CDR2 are LNHNV and YYDKDF (reference sequence). The CDR3 extends over 11 amino acids. Trimming pared 6 bases from V and 8 bases from J, leaving 10 bases between. The CDR3 DNA reads as TGTGCCACCAGTGCCAACTGGGGCTACACCTTC. Protein: CATSANWGYTF.

This clonotype turned up a few times. The rearrangement uses TRBV28 and TRBJ2-1, with 8 bases aligning to TRBD1. The length of the CDR3 is 15 residues. The germline gives CDR1 MDHEN, CDR2 SYDVKM. The V gene end was trimmed by 2 bases and the J gene end by 10 bases; junction bases not matched to a gene: 10. The chain's CDR3 is CASSLGAGGTREQFF. In DNA form, the CDR3 reads TGTGCCAGCAGTTTAGGGGCAGGGGGCACGCGGGAGCAGTTCTTC.